This T cell receptor beta chain is from a study of blood T cell repertoires in COVID-19. About the study: T cells, B-cell-depleted T cells, or PBMCs provided the cDNA or gDNA that served as material.

Authors' analysis steps: By means of reference gene primer amplification, nucleated cell counts were estimated. Using immunoSEQ multiplex PCR, the repertoire was profiled, and TCRdb retains in-frame clones only, with some absent. V and J calls and clone size follow that table, whereas D and trimming were derived from the DNA. The sample carries some 150,000 clones, roughly 80% recorded once. The V segment lost 5 bases and the J segment 3 bases; nucleotides outside the gene matches: 6. Germline CDR1 and CDR2: SGHTA and FQGNSA. The CDR3 length is 14 residues. The sample comprised peripheral blood. The chain joins TRBV7-2 to TRBJ2-5; 7 positions match TRBD2. The source is a woman aged 45 to 65 with active or convalescent COVID-19. The CDR3 DNA sequence: TGTGCCAGCAGCCCCCGACTAGCCAAAGAGACCCAGTACTTC. This translates into CASSPRLAKETQYF.